This is a list of T cell receptor beta chains from one sample in a study of blood T cell repertoires in COVID-19. The repertoire was sequenced with immunoSEQ multiplex PCR; TCRdb's copy has only in-frame clones and lacks some. The data hold some 300,000 clones, with around 86% observed a single time. The sequencing sample was made of peripheral blood. These receptors originate from a man in his sixties or seventies with acute or convalescent COVID-19. Each CDR3 is given with its conserved first and last residue. D genes are given only for firm matches. Not all rows give a size; the values are once, few, many and, for expanded clones, a class.

J: TRBJ2-1
D: TRBD2
size: once
V: TRBV28
CDR3: CASSFTVRTQGGRNEQFF
DNA: TGTGCCAGCAGTTTTACTGTACGGACCCAGGGAGGGCGGAATGAGCAGTTCTTC

J: TRBJ1-2
D: TRBD1
size: few
V: TRBV18
CDR3: CASSPQGAGYGYTF
DNA: TGTGCCAGCTCACCACAGGGGGCCGGCTATGGCTACACCTTC

J: TRBJ1-1
D: NA
size: NA
V: TRBV7-9
CDR3: CASSTGTLNTEAFF
DNA: TGTGCCAGCAGCACCGGGACTTTGAACACTGAAGCTTTCTTT

J: TRBJ1-5
D: TRBD1
size: NA
V: TRBV30
CDR3: CAYSGGEGNQPQHF
DNA: TGTGCCTATTCAGGGGGCGAGGGCAATCAGCCCCAGCATTTT

J: TRBJ1-1
D: TRBD1
size: many
V: TRBV4-1
CDR3: CASSQDVTGRQAFF
DNA: TGCGCCAGCAGCCAAGATGTGACAGGGCGCCAAGCTTTCTTT

J: TRBJ2-7
D: NA
size: NA
V: TRBV25-1
CDR3: CASSDSGGPYEQYF
DNA: TGTGCCAGCAGTGATTCTGGCGGTCCCTACGAGCAGTACTTC

J: TRBJ2-2
D: TRBD1
size: NA
V: TRBV28
CDR3: CASSGTGEVGELFF
DNA: TGTGCCAGCAGTGGGACAGGGGAGGTCGGGGAGCTGTTTTTT

J: TRBJ2-1
D: NA
size: NA
V: TRBV11-3
CDR3: CASSRGDYNEQFF
DNA: TGTGCCAGCTCACGGGGTGATTACAATGAGCAGTTCTTC

J: TRBJ1-6
D: TRBD1
size: NA
V: TRBV6-6
CDR3: CASSHGTGHSPLHF
DNA: TGTGCCAGCAGTCACGGGACAGGACATTCACCCCTCCACTTT

J: TRBJ1-3
D: NA
size: NA
V: TRBV4-2
CDR3: CASSQESVPIYF
DNA: TGTGCCAGCAGCCAAGAGTCGGTCCCCATATATTTT

J: TRBJ2-3
D: TRBD2
size: NA
V: TRBV20-1
CDR3: CSASSPSGGGDTQYF
DNA: TGCAGTGCTAGTTCCCCTAGCGGGGGTGGAGATACGCAGTATTTT

J: TRBJ2-2
D: NA
size: few
V: TRBV28
CDR3: CASRGGGRGNTGELFF
DNA: TGTGCCAGCAGGGGTGGGGGCAGGGGGAACACCGGGGAGCTGTTTTTT

J: TRBJ2-7
D: TRBD2
size: NA
V: TRBV28
CDR3: CASSPGTSLSYEQYF
DNA: TGTGCCAGCAGTCCAGGGACTAGTCTCTCCTACGAGCAGTACTTC

J: TRBJ2-2
D: TRBD2
size: once
V: TRBV13
CDR3: CASSSMGLAPTGELFF
DNA: TGTGCCAGCAGCTCAATGGGACTAGCCCCCACCGGGGAGCTGTTTTTT

J: TRBJ2-1
D: NA
size: NA
V: TRBV29-1
CDR3: CSVQTGRNEQFF
DNA: TGCAGCGTGCAGACAGGGAGGAATGAGCAGTTCTTC

J: TRBJ1-1
D: NA
size: NA
V: TRBV5-1
CDR3: CASSSRLTNTEAFF
DNA: TGCGCCAGCAGCTCTAGACTGACGAACACTGAAGCTTTCTTT

J: TRBJ2-2
D: TRBD2
size: NA
V: TRBV28
CDR3: CASSFIAGGPNTGELFF
DNA: TGTGCCAGCAGTTTTATAGCGGGGGGCCCTAACACCGGGGAGCTGTTTTTT

J: TRBJ2-4
D: NA
size: NA
V: TRBV7-2
CDR3: CASIEGGAKNIQYF
DNA: TGTGCCAGCATTGAGGGGGGGGCCAAAAACATTCAGTACTTC

J: TRBJ2-1
D: TRBD1
size: NA
V: TRBV28
CDR3: CASRGQGRYNEQFF
DNA: TGTGCCAGCAGGGGACAGGGGAGGTACAATGAGCAGTTCTTC

J: TRBJ1-5
D: NA
size: NA
V: TRBV20-1
CDR3: CSASTGSNQPQHF
DNA: TGCAGTGCTAGTACAGGTTCGAATCAGCCCCAGCATTTT

J: TRBJ1-6
D: NA
size: NA
V: TRBV19
CDR3: CATGSYNSPLHF
DNA: TGTGCCACCGGGTCCTATAATTCACCCCTCCACTTT

J: TRBJ2-2
D: TRBD1
size: NA
V: TRBV7-7
CDR3: CASSSGTGNGELFF
DNA: TGTGCCAGCAGCTCCGGGACAGGGAACGGGGAGCTGTTTTTT

J: TRBJ2-1
D: NA
size: NA
V: TRBV9
CDR3: CASSVGDYNEQFF
DNA: TGTGCCAGCAGCGTAGGAGATTACAATGAGCAGTTCTTC

J: TRBJ1-2
D: NA
size: NA
V: TRBV28
CDR3: CATSLQGRYGYTF
DNA: TGTGCCACCAGCCTACAGGGTAGATATGGCTACACCTTC

J: TRBJ1-2
D: NA
size: NA
V: TRBV7-2
CDR3: CASSSRPQGGYGYTF
DNA: TGTGCCAGCAGCTCCCGTCCCCAGGGCGGCTATGGCTACACCTTC

J: TRBJ2-1
D: TRBD2
size: NA
V: TRBV29-1
CDR3: CSVGFPSGRIYNEQFF
DNA: TGCAGCGTTGGCTTTCCTAGCGGGAGGATCTACAATGAGCAGTTCTTC

J: TRBJ1-4
D: TRBD1
size: NA
V: TRBV6-5
CDR3: CASSSRTGGREKLFF
DNA: TGTGCCAGCAGTTCGCGGACAGGGGGCCGTGAAAAACTGTTTTTT

J: TRBJ2-3
D: TRBD2
size: NA
V: TRBV3-1/TRBV3-2
CDR3: CASSQDTPWLAGESYGTDTQYF
DNA: TGTGCCAGCAGCCAAGATACTCCGTGGCTAGCGGGGGAATCGTATGGCACAGATACGCAGTATTTT

J: TRBJ2-1
D: TRBD2
size: NA
V: TRBV5-1
CDR3: CASSLGEAGGEQFF
DNA: TGCGCCAGCAGCTTGGGAGAAGCGGGAGGGGAGCAGTTCTTC

J: TRBJ2-2
D: NA
size: NA
V: TRBV7-3
CDR3: CASSLNVRVTGELFF
DNA: TGTGCCAGCAGCTTAAACGTCCGGGTCACCGGGGAGCTGTTTTTT

J: TRBJ1-2
D: NA
size: NA
V: TRBV20-1
CDR3: CSAVRQSRYTF
DNA: TGCAGTGCCGTTCGACAGTCCCGCTACACCTTC

J: TRBJ2-1
D: TRBD1
size: once
V: TRBV6-2/TRBV6-3
CDR3: CASSYAQRTGAKQFF
DNA: TGTGCCAGCAGTTACGCCCAACGGACAGGGGCAAAGCAGTTCTTC

J: TRBJ2-1
D: TRBD2
size: NA
V: TRBV5-6
CDR3: CASSLQLRENNEQFF
DNA: TGTGCCAGCAGCTTGCAGTTGCGGGAGAACAATGAGCAGTTCTTC

J: TRBJ1-1
D: TRBD1
size: NA
V: TRBV3-1/TRBV3-2
CDR3: CASSYGQGDTEAFF
DNA: TGTGCCAGCAGTTACGGACAGGGTGACACTGAAGCTTTCTTT

J: TRBJ2-1
D: TRBD1
size: NA
V: TRBV9
CDR3: CASSTRQGSYNEQFF
DNA: TGTGCCAGCAGCACGCGACAGGGCTCCTACAATGAGCAGTTCTTC

J: TRBJ2-1
D: TRBD2
size: NA
V: TRBV6-2/TRBV6-3
CDR3: CASSHSGRAYNEQFF
DNA: TGTGCCAGCAGCCACAGCGGGAGGGCTTACAATGAGCAGTTCTTC

J: TRBJ2-1
D: NA
size: few
V: TRBV2
CDR3: CASSVRAYNEQFF
DNA: TGTGCCAGCAGTGTACGGGCCTACAATGAGCAGTTCTTC